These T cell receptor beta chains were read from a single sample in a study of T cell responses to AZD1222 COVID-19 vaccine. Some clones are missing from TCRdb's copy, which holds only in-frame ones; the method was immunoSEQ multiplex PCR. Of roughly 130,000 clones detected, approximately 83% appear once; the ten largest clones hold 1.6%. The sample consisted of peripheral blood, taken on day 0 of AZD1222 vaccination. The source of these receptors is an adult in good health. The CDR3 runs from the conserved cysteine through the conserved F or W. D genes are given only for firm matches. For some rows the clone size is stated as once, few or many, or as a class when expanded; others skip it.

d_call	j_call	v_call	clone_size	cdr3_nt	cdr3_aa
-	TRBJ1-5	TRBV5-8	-	TGTGCCAGCAGCTTGCCAGGTACCAATCAGCCCCAGCATTTT	CASSLPGTNQPQHF
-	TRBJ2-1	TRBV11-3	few	TGTGCCAGCAGCTTCAAAACCCTTCGGTTCTTC	CASSFKTLRFF
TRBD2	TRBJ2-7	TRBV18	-	TGTGCCAGCTCACCCAGCGGGGGTAGCTCCTACGAGCAGTACTTC	CASSPSGGSSYEQYF
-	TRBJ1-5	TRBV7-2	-	TGTGCCAGCAGCTACCTCGGAACTAGCAATCAGCCCCAGCATTTT	CASSYLGTSNQPQHF
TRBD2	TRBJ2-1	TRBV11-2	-	TGTGCCAGCAGCCAGGGACTAGCGGGGGGAACCTACAATGAGCAGTTCTTC	CASSQGLAGGTYNEQFF
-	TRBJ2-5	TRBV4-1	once	TGCGCCAGCAGCCAAGATGCTGTCGGTACCTTTAAAGAGACCCAGTACTTC	CASSQDAVGTFKETQYF
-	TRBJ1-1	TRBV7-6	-	TGTGCCAGCAGCCCCACCGGGACACAAAACACTGAAGCTTTCTTT	CASSPTGTQNTEAFF
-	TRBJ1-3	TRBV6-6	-	TGTGCCAGCAGTTTCGACAGGTCTGGAAACACCATATATTTT	CASSFDRSGNTIYF
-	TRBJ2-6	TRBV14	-	TGTGCCAGCAGCCACTCACGGGCGGGGGCCGGGGCCAACGTCCTGACTTTC	CASSHSRAGAGANVLTF
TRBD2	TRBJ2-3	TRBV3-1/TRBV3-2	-	TGTGCCAGCAGCCAGCCTGGACTAGCGGGAGTATTGGATACGCAGTATTTT	CASSQPGLAGVLDTQYF
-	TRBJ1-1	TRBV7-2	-	TGTGCCAGCAGCCGTGACAGGTACACTGAAGCTTTCTTT	CASSRDRYTEAFF
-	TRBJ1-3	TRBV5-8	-	TGTGCCAGCAGCTTGGATTATAGCTCTGGAAACACCATATATTTT	CASSLDYSSGNTIYF
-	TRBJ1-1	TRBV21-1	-	TGTGCCAGCAGCACAGCAAACACTGAAGCTTTCTTT	CASSTANTEAFF
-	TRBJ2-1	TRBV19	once	TGTGCCAGTAGCCCTTTGATAGCGGTATACAATGAGCAGTTCTTC	CASSPLIAVYNEQFF
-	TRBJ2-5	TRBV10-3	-	TGTGCCATCAGTCGACAGGAACAAGAGACCCAGTACTTC	CAISRQEQETQYF
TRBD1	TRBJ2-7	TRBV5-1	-	TGCGCCAGCAGCTTGTTGGGGACAGGGGTCCACGAGCAGTACTTC	CASSLLGTGVHEQYF
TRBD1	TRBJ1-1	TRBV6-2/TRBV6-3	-	TGTGCCAGCAGTTATGAGGCAGGGGGCGCGGACACTGAAGCTTTCTTT	CASSYEAGGADTEAFF
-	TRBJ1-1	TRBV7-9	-	TGTGCCAGCAGTCCGACCCCTAACACTGAAGCTTTCTTT	CASSPTPNTEAFF
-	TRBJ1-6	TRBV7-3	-	TGTGCCAGCAGCTTAACAGGGGTGCTAGATTCACCCCTCCACTTT	CASSLTGVLDSPLHF
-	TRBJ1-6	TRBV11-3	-	TGTGCCAGCAGCTCGCCCCCCGGATCACCCCTCCACTTT	CASSSPPGSPLHF
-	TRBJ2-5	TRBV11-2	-	TGTGCCAGCAGCCCAGACAGGACCCCCCAAGAGACCCAGTACTTC	CASSPDRTPQETQYF
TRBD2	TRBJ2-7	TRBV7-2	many	TGTGCCAGCAGCTTAAGGAGCGGGAGTAAGGAGCAGTACTTC	CASSLRSGSKEQYF
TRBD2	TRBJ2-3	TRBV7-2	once	TGTGCCAGCAGCTCTAGAGGTCGGGCGGGAGGCCCCCGGACAGATACGCAGTATTTT	CASSSRGRAGGPRTDTQYF
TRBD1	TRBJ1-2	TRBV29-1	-	TGCAGCGTTGAAGCTGTGGGACAGGTCTCCGGCTACACCTTC	CSVEAVGQVSGYTF
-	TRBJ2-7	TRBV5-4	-	TGTGCCAGCAGCTTGCGGGACACCGAGCAGTACTTC	CASSLRDTEQYF
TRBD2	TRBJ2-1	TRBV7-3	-	TGTGCCAGCAGCCCTAGCGGGGGGGTTTACAATGAGCAGTTCTTC	CASSPSGGVYNEQFF
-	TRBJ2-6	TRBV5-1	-	TGCGCCAGCAGCGACGGACACAGCTCTGGGGCCAACGTCCTGACTTTC	CASSDGHSSGANVLTF
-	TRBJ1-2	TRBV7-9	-	TGTGCCAGCAGCCGGTCCGACTATGGCTACACCTTC	CASSRSDYGYTF
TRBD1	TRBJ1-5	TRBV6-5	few	TGTGCCAGCAGTCCGACAGGGGTCCATCAGCCCCAGCATTTT	CASSPTGVHQPQHF